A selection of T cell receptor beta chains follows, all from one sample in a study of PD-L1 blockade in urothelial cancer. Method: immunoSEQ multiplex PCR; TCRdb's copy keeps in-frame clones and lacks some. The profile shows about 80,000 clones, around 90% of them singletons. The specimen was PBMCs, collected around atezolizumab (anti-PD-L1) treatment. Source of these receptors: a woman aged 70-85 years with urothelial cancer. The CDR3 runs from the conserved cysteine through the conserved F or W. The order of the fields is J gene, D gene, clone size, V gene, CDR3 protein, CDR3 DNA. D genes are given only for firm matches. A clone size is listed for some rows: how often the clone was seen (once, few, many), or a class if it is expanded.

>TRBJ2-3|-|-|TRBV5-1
CASRSVQGGITDTQYF
TGCGCCAGCAGATCGGTTCAGGGAGGCATCACAGATACGCAGTATTTT
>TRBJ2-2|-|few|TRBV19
CASSWGVTGELFF
TGTGCCAGTAGTTGGGGGGTTACCGGGGAGCTGTTTTTT
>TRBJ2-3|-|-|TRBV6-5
CASSYEGIDTQYF
TGTGCCAGCAGTTACGAGGGTATAGATACGCAGTATTTT
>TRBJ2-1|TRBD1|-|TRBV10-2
CASGWTGYNEQFF
TGCGCCAGCGGTTGGACAGGGTACAATGAGCAGTTCTTC
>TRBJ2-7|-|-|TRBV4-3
CASSQVLGGGYEQYF
TGCGCCAGCAGCCAAGTCTTAGGGGGAGGGTACGAGCAGTACTTC
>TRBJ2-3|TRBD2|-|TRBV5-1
CASRGDGKPSF
TGCGCCAGCCGGGGGGACGGGAAGCCCTCTTTT
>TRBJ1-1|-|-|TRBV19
CASSTGYTEAFF
TGTGCCAGTAGTACAGGTTACACTGAAGCTTTCTTT
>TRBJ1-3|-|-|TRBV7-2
CASSLGEGGNTIYF
TGTGCCAGCAGCTTAGGCGAGGGTGGAAACACCATATATTTT
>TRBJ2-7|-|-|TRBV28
CASTPGGLRSIFYEQYF
TGTGCCAGCACCCCCGGGGGGCTCAGATCTATCTTCTACGAGCAGTACTTC
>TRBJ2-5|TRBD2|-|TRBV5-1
CASSPGLAGYQETQYF
TGCGCCAGCAGCCCCGGACTAGCGGGCTACCAAGAGACCCAGTACTTC
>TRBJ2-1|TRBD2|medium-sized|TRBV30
CAWGPSGTSGRAYNEQFF
TGTGCCTGGGGCCCATCCGGGACTAGCGGGAGGGCCTACAATGAGCAGTTCTTC